This entry lists 21 T cell receptor beta chains sequenced from one sample in a study of CD8+ T cells in alopecia areata. The sample's treatment: oral pan-JAK inhibitor, 5-10 mg twice daily. Sequencing used cDNA as its template, made by extracting RNA and reverse transcribing it. Libraries were prepared by immunoSEQ multiplex PCR; TCRdb keeps only in-frame clonotypes and omits some of them. The sample contains 150,000 to 200,000 clones, 50% to 70% of which appear only once. Sequenced material: CD4+ T cells sorted from blood, taken at week 4, from a patient treated with tofacitinib. The receptor set was obtained from a human donor with alopecia areata.

The chain combines TRBV9 with TRBJ2-2; D is possibly TRBD2 (7 bases). The length of the CDR3 is 17 residues. In germline, CDR1 is SGDLS, CDR2 YYNGEE. V lost 4 bases and J lost 3, with 19 bases in between. The CDR3 region has the DNA TGTGCCAGCAGCCCAGGGGTAGCGGGTCGTTACACCGGGGAGCTGTTTTTT. It specifies CASSPGVAGRYTGELFF.

CDR3: CASSPNGGARNIQYF. The CDR3 DNA sequence: TGTGCCAGCAGCCCTAACGGGGGGGCGAGGAACATTCAGTACTTC. This chain links TRBV7-2 with TRBJ2-4; TRBD2 aligns across 8 bases. The CDR3 sequence is 15 residues long. J lost 7 bases, V lost 5 bases, and 10 bases had no gene match. Germline lookup yields CDR1 SGHTA and CDR2 FQGNSA. The full variable domain, with the rest looked up from reference TRBV7-2 and TRBJ2-4, is GAGVSQSPSNKVTEKGKDVELRCDPISGHTALYWYRQSLGQGLEFLIYFQGNSAPDKSGLPSDRFSAERTGGSVSTLTIQRTQQEDSAVYLCASSPNGGARNIQYFGAGTRLSVL.

The genes are TRBV2 and TRBJ1-5, with D perhaps matching TRBD1 (6 bases). Germline V lookup: CDR1 SNHLY, CDR2 FYNNEI. The germline V and J ends were trimmed by 10 bases and 1 base, with 14 bases remaining between them. The length of the CDR3 is 14 residues. CDR3 sequence: CAIQRGGSNQPQHF. DNA of the CDR3: TGTGCCATCCAGAGGGGGGGAAGCAATCAGCCCCAGCATTTT.

This clone was counted only a few times. The J gene is TRBJ2-5, the V gene TRBV9; 9 nucleotides match TRBD1. The CDR3 covers 16 residues. The trim removed 3 bases at V and 5 bases at J, leaving 11 bases unmatched. Germline CDR1 SGDLS, CDR2 YYNGEE. CDR3 sequence reads: CASSEETGGPWETQYF. In DNA form, the CDR3 reads TGTGCCAGCAGCGAGGAGACAGGGGGGCCCTGGGAGACCCAGTACTTC. The full variable domain, completed using reference TRBV9 and TRBJ2-5, is DSGVTQTPKHLITATGQRVTLRCSPRSGDLSVYWYQQSLDQGLQFLIQYYNGEERAKGNILERFSAQQFPDLHSELNLSSLELGDSALYFCASSEETGGPWETQYFGPGTRLLVL.

The chain recombines TRBV7-2 with TRBJ1-2; TRBD1 agrees at 10 bases. The junction had 11 bases not matched to a gene; V was cut back by 5 bases and J by 8 bases. The germline V gene has CDR1 SGHTA and CDR2 FQGNSA. This CDR3 region has 15 residues. DNA of the CDR3: TGTGCCAGCAGCACCCGGACAGGGGGGATGGACGGCTACACCTTC. It encodes CASSTRTGGMDGYTF.

This clone was counted only a few times. The chain uses TRBV5-5 and TRBJ1-5, with a possible D match to TRBD1 (6 bases). The CDR3 has 15 amino acids. V dropped 2 bases and J dropped 0 bases, with 9 bases sitting between them. Germline loops: CDR1 SGHKS, CDR2 YYEKEE (reference sequence). Here the CDR3 reads CASSLADSSNQPQHF. CDR3 sequence (DNA): TGTGCCAGCAGCTTAGCGGACAGTAGCAATCAGCCCCAGCATTTT.

V and J are TRBV5-4 and TRBJ2-2; 7 nucleotides agree with TRBD1. The CDR3 contains 15 residues. V lost 0 bases to trimming and J lost 2 bases; unmatched junction nucleotides: 1. Looked up from germline, CDR1 is SGHNT and CDR2 is YYREEE (reference sequence). CDR3 DNA sequence: TGTGCCAGCAGCTTGGACAGGGGCAACACCGGGGAGCTGTTTTTT. Protein sequence: CASSLDRGNTGELFF.

The chain has TRBV7-9 and TRBJ2-5, with D unresolved. This CDR3 region has 11 residues. Germline loops: CDR1 SEHNR, CDR2 FQNEAQ (reference sequence). V dropped 3 bases and J dropped 5 bases, with 4 bases sitting between them. The CDR3 nucleotides are TGTGCCAGCAGCTTTGGGGAGACCCAGTACTTC. Translated, it gives CASSFGETQYF.

The chain joins TRBV30 to TRBJ1-5; no clear D. Germline CDR1 GTSNPN, CDR2 SVGIG (reference sequence). V lost 3 bases and J lost 4, with 13 bases in between. This CDR3 spans 14 amino acids. DNA for the CDR3: TGTGCCTGGAGGCCGGGTCACGGGAATCAGCCCCAGCATTTT. Its protein product is CAWRPGHGNQPQHF. The whole variable domain, remainder taken from reference TRBV30 and TRBJ1-5, is SQTIHQWPATLVQPVGSPLSLECTVEGTSNPNLYWYRQAAGRGLQLLFYSVGIGQISSEVPQNLSASRPQDRQFILSSKKLLLSDSGFYLCAWRPGHGNQPQHFGDGTRLSIL.

The chain recombines TRBV29-1 with TRBJ1-4; D gene uncertain. Deletions cut 5 bases from V and 7 bases from J, with 8 bases between. The CDR3 spans 11 residues. Per germline, CDR1 SQVTM and CDR2 ANQGSEA. The chain's CDR3 is CSVSLAEKLFF. CDR3 coding DNA: TGCAGCGTTTCGCTCGCTGAAAAACTGTTTTTT. The variable domain in full, completed from reference TRBV29-1 and TRBJ1-4, reads SAVISQKPSRDICQRGTSLTIQCQVDSQVTMMFWYRQQPGQSLTLIATANQGSEATYESGFVIDKFPISRPNLTFSTLTVSNMSPEDSSIYLCSVSLAEKLFFGSGTQLSVL.

The rearrangement links TRBV9 to TRBJ2-3; D may be TRBD1 (5 bases). The germline CDR1 and CDR2 sequences are SGDLS and YYNGEE. The CDR3 contains 12 residues. V was trimmed by 5 bases and J by 6 bases, leaving 10 bases between them. Here the CDR3 reads CASSPQGDTQYF. CDR3 DNA: TGTGCCAGCAGTCCCCAGGGCGATACGCAGTATTTT.

J is TRBJ1-6 and V is TRBV2; D gene ambiguous. V lost 2 bases and J lost 10, with 15 bases in between. Germline lookup yields CDR1 SNHLY and CDR2 FYNNEI. This CDR3 comprises 15 residues. The CDR3 sequence is CASSELARDLSPLHF. Here the CDR3 DNA reads TGTGCCAGCAGTGAACTAGCACGGGATTTGTCACCCCTCCACTTT.

The rearrangement links TRBV6-6 to TRBJ1-1; maybe TRBD1 (6 bases). Trimming removed 8 bases at V and 3 bases at J, with 10 bases between. The CDR3 runs to 12 residues. Germline-derived CDR1 and CDR2 are MNHNY and SVGAGI (reference sequence). CDR3 nucleotide sequence: TGTGCCAGCGACGGACAGTACACTGAAGCTTTCTTT. This encodes CASDGQYTEAFF.

The chain recombines TRBV9 with TRBJ1-3; D is ambiguous. The CDR3 spans 14 residues. Germline CDR1 and CDR2: SGDLS and YYNGEE. Trimming left V 1 base short and J 4 bases short, with 9 bases between. The CDR3 here is CASSVSTVGNTIYF. The CDR3 DNA reads as TGTGCCAGCAGCGTATCGACTGTCGGAAACACCATATATTTT.

The CDR3 sequence: CASSMQLPNTGELFF. CDR3 nucleotides: TGTGCCAGTAGTATGCAGCTGCCGAACACCGGGGAGCTGTTTTTT. The chain joins TRBV19 to TRBJ2-2, with D unresolved. The CDR3 sequence is 15 residues long. Germline CDR1 LNHDA, CDR2 SQIVND (reference sequence). The V end lost 3 bases, the J end lost 0 bases, and 8 bases lay between the germline ends.

V gene TRBV5-4 combines with J gene TRBJ1-2, with D hard to call. Germline lookup yields CDR1 SGHNT and CDR2 YYREEE (reference sequence). This CDR3 spans 12 amino acids. V dropped 3 bases and J dropped 0 bases, with 3 bases sitting between them. Written as DNA, the CDR3 is TGTGCCAGCAGCTCCCCTAACTATGGCTACACCTTC. Protein product: CASSSPNYGYTF. The full variable domain, in which reference TRBV5-4 and TRBJ1-2 provide the parts outside the CDR3, is ETGVTQSPTHLIKTRGQQVTLRCSSQSGHNTVSWYQQALGQGPQFIFQYYREEENGRGNFPPRFSGLQFPNYSSELNVNALELDDSALYLCASSSPNYGYTFGSGTRLTVV.

J is TRBJ1-2 and V is TRBV5-1, with TRBD1 matching 8 bases. Germline V CDR1 and CDR2: SGHRS, YFSETQ. CDR3 length: 13 amino acids. Trimming cost V 3 bases and J 8 bases; bases outside gene matches: 6. CDR3 nucleotides: TGCGCCAGCAGCTCCCAGGGGGCAGAAGGCTACACCTTC. Its translation: CASSSQGAEGYTF.

The chain links TRBV28 to TRBJ2-7; D perhaps matches TRBD1 (6 bases). V was pared by 7 bases and J by 1 base, with 14 bases between. This CDR3 spans 14 amino acids. Germline V gene sequence: CDR1 MDHEN, CDR2 SYDVKM. The CDR3 DNA follows: TGTGCCAGCACCCTAGGGGGACATTCCTACGAGCAGTACTTC. It is translated as CASTLGGHSYEQYF.

This rearrangement joins TRBV23-1 to TRBJ1-2; D is ambiguous. TRBV23-1 is an ORF, and what it does is uncertain. The V and J ends lost 0 bases and 2 bases respectively, with 10 bases between them. The CDR3 runs 15 residues. In nucleotides, the CDR3 is TGCGCCAGCAGTCAATCCGACTCCAACAACTATGGCTACACCTTC. Its translation is CASSQSDSNNYGYTF.

This clone was detected once. The chain joins TRBV10-3 to TRBJ1-5; maybe TRBD1 (5 bases). Per the germline V gene, CDR1 is ENHRY and CDR2 is SYGVKD. Trimming took off 4 bases at V and 7 bases at J, with 17 bases between the two ends. There are 15 residues in the CDR3. CDR3 region: CAISAVQGLGQPQHF. The CDR3 DNA sequence: TGTGCCATCAGTGCCGTCCAGGGTCTTGGGCAGCCCCAGCATTTT.

In its sample, this clone was seen a few times. This chain joins TRBV13 and TRBJ1-2, with 9 bases matching TRBD1. Germline V CDR1 and CDR2: PRHDT, FYEKMQ (reference sequence). V shed 11 bases, J shed 10 bases, and the junction held 11 bases outside the gene matches. The CDR3 is made up of 12 amino acids. CDR3 sequence: CASGTGRVSYTF. CDR3 coding DNA: TGTGCCTCCGGGACAGGGCGGGTATCCTACACCTTC.